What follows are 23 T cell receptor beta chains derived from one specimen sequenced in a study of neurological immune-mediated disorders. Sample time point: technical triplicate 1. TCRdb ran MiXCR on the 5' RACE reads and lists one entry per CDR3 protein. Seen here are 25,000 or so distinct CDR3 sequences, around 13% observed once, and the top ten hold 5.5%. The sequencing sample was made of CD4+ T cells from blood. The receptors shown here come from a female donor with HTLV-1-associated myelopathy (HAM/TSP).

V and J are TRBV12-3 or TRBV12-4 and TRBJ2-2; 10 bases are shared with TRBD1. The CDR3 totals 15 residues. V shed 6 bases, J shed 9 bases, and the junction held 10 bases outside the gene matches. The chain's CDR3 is CASREGQGITWELFF. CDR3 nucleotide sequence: TGTGCCAGCAGGGAGGGACAGGGGATTACCTGGGAGCTGTTTTTT.

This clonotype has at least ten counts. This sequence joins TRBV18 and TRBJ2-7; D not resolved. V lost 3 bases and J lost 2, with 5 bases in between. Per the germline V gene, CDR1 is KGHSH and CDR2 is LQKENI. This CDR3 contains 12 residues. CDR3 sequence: CASSPDTYEQYF. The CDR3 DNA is TGTGCCAGCTCACCCGACACCTACGAGCAGTACTTC.

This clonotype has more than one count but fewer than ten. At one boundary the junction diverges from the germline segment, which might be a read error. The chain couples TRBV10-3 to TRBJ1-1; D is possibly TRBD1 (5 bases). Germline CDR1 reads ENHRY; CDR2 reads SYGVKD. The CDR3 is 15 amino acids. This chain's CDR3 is CAICEQGLGNSEAFF. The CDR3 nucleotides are TGTGCCATCTGTGAGCAGGGCCTGGGGAACTCTGAAGCTTTCTTT.

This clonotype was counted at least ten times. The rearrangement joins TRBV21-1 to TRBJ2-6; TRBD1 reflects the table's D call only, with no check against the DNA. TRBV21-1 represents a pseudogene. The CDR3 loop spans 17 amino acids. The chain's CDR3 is CASSKAQGARGANVLTF. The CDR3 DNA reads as TGTGCCAGCAGCAAAGCACAGGGGGCGAGGGGGGCCAACGTCCTGACTTTC.

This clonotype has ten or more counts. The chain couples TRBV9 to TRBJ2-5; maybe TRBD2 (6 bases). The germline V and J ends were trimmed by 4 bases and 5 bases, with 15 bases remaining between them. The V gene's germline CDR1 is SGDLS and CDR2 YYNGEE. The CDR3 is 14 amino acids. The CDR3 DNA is TGTGCCAGCAGCCTGGGGACTGGTAGTGAGACCCAGTACTTC. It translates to CASSLGTGSETQYF.

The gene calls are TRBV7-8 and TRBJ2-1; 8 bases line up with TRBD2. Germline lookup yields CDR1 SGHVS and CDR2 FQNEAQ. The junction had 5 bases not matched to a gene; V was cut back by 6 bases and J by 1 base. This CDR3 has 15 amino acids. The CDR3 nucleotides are TGTGCCAGCAGTTTAAGCGGGGGATCCTACAATGAGCAGTTCTTC. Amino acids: CASSLSGGSYNEQFF. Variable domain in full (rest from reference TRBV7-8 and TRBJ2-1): GAGVSQSPRYKVAKRGQDVALRCDPISGHVSLFWYQQALGQGPEFLTYFQNEAQLDKSGLPSDRFFAERPEGSVSTLKIQRTQQEDSAVYLCASSLSGGSYNEQFFGPGTRLTVL.

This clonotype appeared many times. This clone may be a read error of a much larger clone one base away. The CDR3 region has the DNA TGTGTCAGCAGCATCCGACAGGGGCTTCATCAGCCCCAGCATTTT. Translating it yields CVSSIRQGLHQPQHF. The chain combines TRBV5-6 with TRBJ1-5; 8 nucleotides align to TRBD1. The germline gives CDR1 SGHDT, CDR2 YYEEEE. This CDR3 spans 15 amino acids.

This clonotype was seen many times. In DNA, the CDR3 is TGCGCCAGCAGCTTGGGGGGGAACAAATCACCCCTCCACTTT. Translation gives CASSLGGNKSPLHF. The V and J genes are TRBV5-1 and TRBJ1-6; weak D call: TRBD1 (5 bases). Trimming left V 0 bases short and J 10 bases short, with 11 bases between. This CDR3 region has 14 residues. Germline CDR1 SGHRS, CDR2 YFSETQ.

CDR3: CASSRTGKETQYF. The CDR3 nucleotides read TGTGCCAGCAGTCGGACAGGGAAAGAGACCCAGTACTTC. This chain links TRBV2 with TRBJ2-5; 8 bases are shared with TRBD1. With 5 bases clipped from V and 3 bases from J, the junction kept 2 bases outside the gene matches. Looked up from germline, CDR1 is SNHLY and CDR2 is FYNNEI. This CDR3 comprises 13 residues.

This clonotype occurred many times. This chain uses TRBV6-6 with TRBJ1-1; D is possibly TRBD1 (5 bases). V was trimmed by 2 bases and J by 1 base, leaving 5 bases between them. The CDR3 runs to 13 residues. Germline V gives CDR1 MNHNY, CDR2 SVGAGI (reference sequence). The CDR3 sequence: CASSYTGNTEAFF. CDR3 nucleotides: TGTGCCAGCAGTTACACAGGGAACACTGAAGCTTTCTTT.

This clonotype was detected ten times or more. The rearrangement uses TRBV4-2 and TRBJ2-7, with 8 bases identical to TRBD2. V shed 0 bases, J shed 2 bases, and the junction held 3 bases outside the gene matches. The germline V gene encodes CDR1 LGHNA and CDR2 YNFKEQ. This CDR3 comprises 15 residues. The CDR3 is CASSQERGGAYEQYF. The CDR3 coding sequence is TGTGCCAGCAGCCAAGAACGGGGGGGAGCCTACGAGCAGTACTTC.

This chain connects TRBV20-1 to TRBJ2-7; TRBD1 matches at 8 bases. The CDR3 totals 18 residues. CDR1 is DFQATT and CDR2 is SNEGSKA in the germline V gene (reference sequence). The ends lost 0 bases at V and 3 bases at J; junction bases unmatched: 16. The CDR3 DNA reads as TGCAGTGCTAGAGATCACGAAGAAGGACAGGGTGGGTACTACGAGCAGTACTTC. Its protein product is CSARDHEEGQGGYYEQYF.

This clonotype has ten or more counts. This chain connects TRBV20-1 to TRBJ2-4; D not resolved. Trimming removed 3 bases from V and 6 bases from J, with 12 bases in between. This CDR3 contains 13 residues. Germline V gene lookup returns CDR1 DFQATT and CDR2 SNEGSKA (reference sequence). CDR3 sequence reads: CSARVGFRNIQYF. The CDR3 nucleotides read TGCAGTGCTAGGGTAGGGTTCAGAAACATTCAGTACTTC.

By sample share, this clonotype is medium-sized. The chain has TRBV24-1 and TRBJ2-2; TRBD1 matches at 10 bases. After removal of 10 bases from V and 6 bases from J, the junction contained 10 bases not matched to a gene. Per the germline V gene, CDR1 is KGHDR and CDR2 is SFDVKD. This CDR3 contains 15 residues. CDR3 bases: TGTGCCACAGGACCGGGACAGGGGATCGCCGGGGAGCTGTTTTTT. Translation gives CATGPGQGIAGELFF.

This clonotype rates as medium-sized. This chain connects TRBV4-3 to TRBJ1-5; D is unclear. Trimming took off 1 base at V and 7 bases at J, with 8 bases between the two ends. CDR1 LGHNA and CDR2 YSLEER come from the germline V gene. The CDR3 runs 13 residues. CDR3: CASSQARRQPQHF. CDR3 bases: TGCGCCAGCAGCCAAGCCCGAAGGCAGCCCCAGCATTTT.

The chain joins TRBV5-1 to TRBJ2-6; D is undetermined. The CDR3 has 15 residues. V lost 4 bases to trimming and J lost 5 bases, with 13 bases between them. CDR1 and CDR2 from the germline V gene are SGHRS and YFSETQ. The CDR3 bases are TGCGCCAGCAGCATCGGTTCCTATAGGGCCAACGTCCTGACTTTC. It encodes CASSIGSYRANVLTF.

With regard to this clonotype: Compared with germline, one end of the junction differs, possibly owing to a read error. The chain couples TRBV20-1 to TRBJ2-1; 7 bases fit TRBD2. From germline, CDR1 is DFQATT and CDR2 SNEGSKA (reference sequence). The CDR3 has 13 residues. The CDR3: CSAETSWLYEQFF. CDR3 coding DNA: TGCAGTGCTGAGACTAGCTGGTTGTATGAGCAGTTCTTT.

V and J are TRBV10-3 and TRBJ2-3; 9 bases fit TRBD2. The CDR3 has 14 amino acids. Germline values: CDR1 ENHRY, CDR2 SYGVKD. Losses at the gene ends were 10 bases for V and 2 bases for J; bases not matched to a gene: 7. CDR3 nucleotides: TGTGCCACCCTTGGACTAGCGAACACAGATACGCAGTATTTT. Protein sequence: CATLGLANTDTQYF.

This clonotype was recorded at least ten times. CDR3 sequence reads: CASSFHGLAEAYYEQYF. In DNA form, the CDR3 reads TGCGCCAGCAGCTTCCACGGACTAGCGGAGGCTTACTACGAGCAGTACTTC. This sequence joins TRBV5-1 and TRBJ2-7, with 10 bases fitting TRBD2. CDR1 SGHRS and CDR2 YFSETQ come from the germline V gene. The ends lost 2 bases at V and 3 bases at J; junction bases unmatched: 11. This CDR3 is built from 17 residues.

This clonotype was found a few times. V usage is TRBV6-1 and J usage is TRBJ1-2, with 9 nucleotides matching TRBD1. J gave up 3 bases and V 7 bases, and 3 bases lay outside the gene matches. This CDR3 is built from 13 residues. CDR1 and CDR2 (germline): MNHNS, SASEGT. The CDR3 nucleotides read TGTGCCAGCATCAGGACAGGGGACTATGGCTACACCTTC. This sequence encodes CASIRTGDYGYTF.

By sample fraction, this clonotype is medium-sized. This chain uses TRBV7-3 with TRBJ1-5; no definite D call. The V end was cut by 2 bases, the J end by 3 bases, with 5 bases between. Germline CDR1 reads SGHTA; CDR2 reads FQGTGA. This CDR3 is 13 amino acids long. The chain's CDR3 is CASSLGPNQPQHF. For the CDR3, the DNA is TGTGCCAGCAGCTTAGGACCCAATCAGCCCCAGCATTTT.

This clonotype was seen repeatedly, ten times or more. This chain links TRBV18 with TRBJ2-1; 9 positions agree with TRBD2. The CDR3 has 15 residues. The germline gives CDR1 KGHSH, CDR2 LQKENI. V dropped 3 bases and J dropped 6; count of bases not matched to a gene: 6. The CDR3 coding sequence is TGTGCCAGCTCACCTCCTAGCGGGATGTCCAATGAGCAGTTCTTC. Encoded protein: CASSPPSGMSNEQFF.

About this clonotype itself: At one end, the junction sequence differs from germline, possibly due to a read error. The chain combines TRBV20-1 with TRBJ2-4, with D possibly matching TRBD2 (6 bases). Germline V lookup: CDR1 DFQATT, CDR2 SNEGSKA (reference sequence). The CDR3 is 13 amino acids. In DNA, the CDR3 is TGCAGTGCTCGGGACTTAGCAAAAAACATTAAGTACTTC. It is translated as CSARDLAKNIKYF.